The 30 T cell receptor beta chains in this list originate from one sample, sequenced in a study of siplizumab effects on memory and regulatory T cells. The method was immunoSEQ multiplex PCR; TCRdb's version includes in-frame clones alone and lacks a portion of them. This table has tens of thousands of clones, 85% to 95% appearing once. Material for sequencing was CD8+ T cells sorted from blood. These receptors were collected from a human donor in good health.

This rearrangement joins TRBV5-4 to TRBJ1-2; TRBD1 matches 8 bases. V lost 3 bases, J lost 3 bases, and 13 bases stayed unmatched. Germline V CDR1 and CDR2: SGHNT, YYREEE (reference sequence). The length of the CDR3 is 17 residues. The CDR3 DNA follows: TGTGCCAGCAGCTCCATGGTCGGACAGGGCTATGACTATGGCTACACCTTC. Its translation is CASSSMVGQGYDYGYTF.

This sequence joins TRBV7-9 and TRBJ2-1; perhaps TRBD2 as D (6 bases). Germline V gene data show CDR1 as SEHNR and CDR2 as FQNEAQ (reference sequence). This CDR3 spans 16 amino acids. Trimming left V 1 base short and J 6 bases short, with 16 bases between. The CDR3 spells CASSLGGGIGGNEQFF. The CDR3, as DNA: TGTGCCAGCAGCTTAGGCGGTGGGATCGGGGGCAATGAGCAGTTCTTC.

The V and J genes are TRBV4-1 and TRBJ1-5; TRBD1 matches 9 bases. Germline V CDR1 and CDR2: MGHRA, YSYEKL. This CDR3 comprises 14 residues. The V segment lost 3 bases and the J segment 11 bases; nucleotides outside the gene matches: 8. CDR3: CASSHKQGARAQHF. DNA of the CDR3: TGCGCCAGCAGCCATAAACAGGGGGCGCGAGCCCAGCATTTT.

This chain links TRBV7-9 with TRBJ2-7, with 8 bases aligning to TRBD1. Germline lookup yields CDR1 SEHNR and CDR2 FQNEAQ (reference sequence). This CDR3 region has 12 residues. J lost 6 bases, V lost 3 bases, and 1 base had no gene match. The CDR3, as DNA: TGTGCCAGCAGCTTCAGGGGGCTCGAGCAGTACTTC. Translating it yields CASSFRGLEQYF.

This chain joins TRBV6-5 and TRBJ1-1; D is unresolved. The CDR3 sequence is 12 residues long. CDR1 and CDR2 from the germline V gene are MNHEY and SVGAGI. Trimming took off 6 bases at V and 6 bases at J, with 11 bases between the two ends. In DNA, the CDR3 is TGTGCCAGCAGCCCAGCGGCCCCTGAAGCTTTCTTT. The encoded protein is CASSPAAPEAFF.

The chain recombines TRBV28 with TRBJ2-7; D might be TRBD2 (5 bases). The germline CDR1 and CDR2 sequences are MDHEN and SYDVKM. Trimming took off 5 bases at V and 1 base at J, with 18 bases between the two ends. This CDR3 has 16 residues. The CDR3 spells CASSPSPTELSYEQYF. CDR3 coding DNA: TGTGCCAGCAGTCCTAGCCCGACGGAACTTTCCTACGAGCAGTACTTC.

V usage is TRBV5-4 and J usage is TRBJ2-2, with 11 bases fitting TRBD1. V was clipped by 4 bases and J by 7 bases; unmatched bases: 9. Germline V gene data show CDR1 as SGHNT and CDR2 as YYREEE (reference sequence). The CDR3 consists of 16 residues. CDR3 in amino acids: CASSPSGQGVFGELFF. In DNA form, the CDR3 reads TGTGCCAGCAGCCCCTCGGGACAGGGGGTCTTCGGGGAGCTGTTTTTT.

This chain connects TRBV2 to TRBJ1-3, with 9 bases matching TRBD1. The V gene's germline CDR1 is SNHLY and CDR2 FYNNEI. The CDR3 length is 19 residues. Trimming took 5 bases from V and 4 from J; bases not matched to a gene: 18. The CDR3 sequence is CASSPRPGTGFKDGNTIYF. CDR3 DNA: TGTGCCAGCAGTCCTCGACCGGGGACAGGGTTTAAGGACGGAAACACCATATATTTT.

This clone has a single count. The rearrangement uses TRBV30 and TRBJ2-1; D might be TRBD2 (7 bases). Germline CDR1 GTSNPN, CDR2 SVGIG (reference sequence). The V end lost 2 bases, the J end lost 2 bases, and 16 bases lay between the germline ends. The CDR3 extends over 16 amino acids. CDR3 region: CAWSPLRGGTYNEQFF. The CDR3 DNA sequence: TGTGCCTGGAGTCCCCTAAGGGGGGGAACCTACAATGAGCAGTTCTTC.

The CDR3 region has the DNA TGTGCCAGCGGCGACGCTAGCGGGAGTTTGACAGATACGCAGTATTTT. As protein: CASGDASGSLTDTQYF. V gene TRBV7-9 combines with J gene TRBJ2-3; TRBD2 agrees at 10 bases. CDR3 length equals 16 residues. After removal of 8 bases from V and 3 bases from J, the junction contained 11 bases not matched to a gene. CDR1 and CDR2 from the germline V gene are SEHNR and FQNEAQ (reference sequence).

The chain has TRBV5-5 and TRBJ2-5; the D gene is possibly TRBD1 (5 bases). Trimming took 0 bases from V and 5 from J, leaving 20 bases between them. CDR3 size: 17 residues. Germline CDR1 is SGHKS and CDR2 is YYEKEE (reference sequence). The CDR3 nucleotides read TGTGCCAGCAGCTTGGTATTCATTGGTGGGAACAGGGAGACCCAGTACTTC. It specifies CASSLVFIGGNRETQYF.

The chain couples TRBV27 to TRBJ2-7; D remains unclear. Per germline, CDR1 MNHEY and CDR2 SMNVEV (reference sequence). This CDR3 contains 13 residues. V lost 4 bases to trimming and J lost 2 bases, with 9 bases between them. CDR3 amino acids: CASSYGQTYEQYF. The CDR3, as DNA: TGTGCCAGCAGTTATGGGCAGACCTACGAGCAGTACTTC.

The chain links TRBV6-5 to TRBJ2-3; 10 bases match TRBD2. The CDR3 is 15 amino acids. Germline V lookup: CDR1 MNHEY, CDR2 SVGAGI. V trimming: 2 bases; J trimming: 1 base; junction bases outside the gene matches: 0. CDR3 sequence: CASSYGTSGTDTQYF. The CDR3 DNA reads TGTGCCAGCAGTTACGGGACTAGCGGCACAGATACGCAGTATTTT.

This chain links TRBV27 with TRBJ1-6; no reliable D call. Trimming removed 3 bases from V and 9 bases from J, with 12 bases in between. CDR1 is MNHEY, CDR2 SMNVEV, per germline (reference sequence). There are 14 residues in the CDR3. The chain's CDR3 is CASSLVPLGSPLHF. DNA of the CDR3: TGTGCCAGCAGTTTGGTCCCCTTGGGTTCACCCCTCCACTTT.

V and J are TRBV11-1 and TRBJ1-2; TRBD1 aligns across 7 bases. There are 15 residues in the CDR3. From germline, CDR1 is SGHAT and CDR2 FQDESV (reference sequence). The V gene end was trimmed by 5 bases and the J gene end by 8 bases; junction bases not matched to a gene: 14. The CDR3 coding sequence is TGTGCCAGCAGCGATGATTGGACAGGCAAGGGGGGCTACACCTTC. Translating gives CASSDDWTGKGGYTF.

V gene TRBV19 combines with J gene TRBJ1-5; no definite D call. The V end was cut by 3 bases, the J end by 8 bases, with 5 bases between. The germline gives CDR1 LNHDA, CDR2 SQIVND (reference sequence). The CDR3 totals 11 residues. CDR3 in amino acids: CASSIGKPQHF. The CDR3 DNA reads TGTGCCAGTAGTATCGGTAAGCCCCAGCATTTT.

The chain carries TRBV19 and TRBJ1-1, with 10 bases that match TRBD1. The CDR3 spans 15 residues. Germline values: CDR1 LNHDA, CDR2 SQIVND (reference sequence). Germline trimming cut 4 bases from V and 5 bases from J; bases unmatched to any gene: 7. CDR3 amino acids: CASSTWDRGGTEAFF. DNA for the CDR3: TGTGCCAGTAGTACCTGGGACAGGGGAGGGACTGAAGCTTTCTTT.

J is TRBJ2-1 and V is TRBV2; 8 bases fit TRBD2. With 10 bases clipped from V and 2 bases from J, the junction kept 7 bases outside the gene matches. CDR3 length: 14 residues. CDR1 SNHLY and CDR2 FYNNEI come from the germline V gene. This chain's CDR3 is CANIAGPTYNEQFF. Written as DNA, the CDR3 is TGTGCCAACATAGCGGGGCCAACCTACAATGAGCAGTTCTTC.

The chain employs TRBV19 and TRBJ1-4; D gene ambiguous. Germline V gene lookup returns CDR1 LNHDA and CDR2 SQIVND (reference sequence). CDR3 length: 14 residues. The V end lost 3 bases, the J end lost 7 bases, and 12 bases lay between the germline ends. The CDR3 protein is CASSIGPSGEKLFF. DNA of the CDR3: TGTGCCAGTAGTATTGGTCCATCCGGTGAAAAACTGTTTTTT.

The chain couples TRBV7-8 to TRBJ1-5, with 7 positions matching TRBD1. The CDR3 extends over 15 amino acids. V shed 4 bases, J shed 1 base, and the junction held 4 bases outside the gene matches. Germline V lookup: CDR1 SGHVS, CDR2 FQNEAQ. The DNA for the CDR3 is TGTGCCAGCAGCTATAGGGGACAGAGCAATCAGCCCCAGCATTTT. Amino acid sequence: CASSYRGQSNQPQHF.

The genes are TRBV19 and TRBJ1-1; weak D call: TRBD1 (5 bases). The germline V and J ends were trimmed by 10 bases and 3 bases, with 12 bases remaining between them. Germline CDR1 reads LNHDA; CDR2 reads SQIVND (reference sequence). This CDR3 region has 12 residues. CDR3 bases: TGTGCCACCATTGGGGGGTACACTGAAGCTTTCTTT. Translating gives CATIGGYTEAFF.

The V and J genes are TRBV7-9 and TRBJ2-3; D is unclear. V dropped 5 bases and J dropped 2 bases, with 5 bases sitting between them. CDR1 is SEHNR and CDR2 is FQNEAQ in the germline V gene (reference sequence). The CDR3 has 12 residues. In DNA form, the CDR3 reads TGTGCCAGCAGCCTTATCACAGATACGCAGTATTTT. This sequence encodes CASSLITDTQYF.

The CDR3 here is CASSLGASSNQPQHF. The DNA of the CDR3 is TGTGCCAGCAGCTTAGGCGCAAGTAGCAATCAGCCCCAGCATTTT. The V gene is TRBV7-8, the J gene TRBJ1-5; D not resolved. The germline gives CDR1 SGHVS, CDR2 FQNEAQ. The CDR3 spans 15 residues. V was pared by 1 base and J by 0 bases, with 7 bases between.

The chain recombines TRBV27 with TRBJ1-4; no definite D call. This CDR3 is 13 amino acids long. Trimming took off 2 bases at V and 8 bases at J, with 9 bases between the two ends. Germline-derived CDR1 and CDR2 are MNHEY and SMNVEV (reference sequence). The CDR3 DNA reads TGTGCCAGCAGTTTAAACGAGGGCGAAAAACTGTTTTTT. Amino acid sequence: CASSLNEGEKLFF.

This clone appeared a single time. The CDR3 nucleotides read TGTGCCAGTACCGAGACAGGTAACAATCAGCCCCAGCATTTT. Translating it yields CASTETGNNQPQHF. The rearrangement uses TRBV19 and TRBJ1-5; tentatively, D is TRBD1 (6 bases). Germline loops: CDR1 LNHDA, CDR2 SQIVND (reference sequence). Trimming stripped 7 bases from V and 3 bases from J, with 13 bases between. This CDR3 has 14 residues. The full variable domain, with the rest looked up from reference TRBV19 and TRBJ1-5, is DGGITQSPKYLFRKEGQNVTLSCEQNLNHDAMYWYRQDPGQGLRLIYYSQIVNDFQKGDIAEGYSVSREKKESFPLTVTSAQKNPTAFYLCASTETGNNQPQHFGDGTRLSIL.

The chain joins TRBV18 to TRBJ1-1, with D possibly TRBD1 on 5 matching bases. V was pared by 2 bases and J by 0 bases, with 7 bases between. The length of the CDR3 is 14 residues. The V gene's germline CDR1 is KGHSH and CDR2 LQKENI. The CDR3 loop is CASSPTGMNTEAFF. CDR3 coding DNA: TGTGCCAGCTCACCAACAGGTATGAACACTGAAGCTTTCTTT.

The rearrangement uses TRBV19 and TRBJ2-7, with TRBD2 matching over 8 bases. Germline V gene lookup returns CDR1 LNHDA and CDR2 SQIVND (reference sequence). The CDR3 is made up of 15 amino acids. Trimming at V came to 0 bases and at J to 0 bases, leaving 1 base not matched to a gene. CDR3 in DNA: TGTGCCAGTAGTATAGAGAGCGGGAGCTCCTACGAGCAGTACTTC. It yields the protein CASSIESGSSYEQYF.

The gene calls are TRBV9 and TRBJ2-5; D unclear. The V end lost 0 bases, the J end lost 1 base, and 10 bases lay between the germline ends. In germline, CDR1 is SGDLS, CDR2 YYNGEE. This CDR3 contains 15 residues. The CDR3 region is CASSVEGLFQETQYF. In nucleotides, the CDR3 is TGTGCCAGCAGCGTAGAAGGTCTCTTCCAAGAGACCCAGTACTTC.

V gene TRBV6-5 combines with J gene TRBJ2-7; maybe TRBD2 (5 bases). The CDR3 is 16 amino acids. Germline V gene data show CDR1 as MNHEY and CDR2 as SVGAGI. Trimming pared 0 bases from V and 1 base from J, leaving 13 bases between. The DNA for the CDR3 is TGTGCCAGCAGTTACTCTGTACGGGGATCGTCCTACGAGCAGTACTTC. Its protein is CASSYSVRGSSYEQYF.

This clone is deemed large. The CDR3 DNA follows: TGCGCCAGCAGTGAGTTGGTCTCAGTGACCCCCGGCTCCTACAATGAGCAGTTCTTC. This sequence encodes CASSELVSVTPGSYNEQFF. This chain joins TRBV10-1 and TRBJ2-1; D ambiguous. This CDR3 region has 19 residues. The germline V gene has CDR1 WNHNN and CDR2 SYGVQD (reference sequence). V was clipped by 1 base and J by 0 bases, with 19 bases between them.